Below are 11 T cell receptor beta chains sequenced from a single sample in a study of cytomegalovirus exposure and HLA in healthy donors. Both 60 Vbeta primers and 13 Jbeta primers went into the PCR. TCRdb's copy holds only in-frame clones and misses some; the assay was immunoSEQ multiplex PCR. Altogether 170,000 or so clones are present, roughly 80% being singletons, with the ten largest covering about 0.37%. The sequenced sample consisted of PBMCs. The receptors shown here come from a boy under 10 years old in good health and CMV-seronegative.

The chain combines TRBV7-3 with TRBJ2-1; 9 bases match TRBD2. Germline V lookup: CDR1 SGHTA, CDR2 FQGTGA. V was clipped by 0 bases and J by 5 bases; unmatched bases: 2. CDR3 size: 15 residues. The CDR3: CASSLTGTSNNEQFF. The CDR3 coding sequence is TGTGCCAGCAGCTTAACAGGGACTAGCAACAATGAGCAGTTCTTC.

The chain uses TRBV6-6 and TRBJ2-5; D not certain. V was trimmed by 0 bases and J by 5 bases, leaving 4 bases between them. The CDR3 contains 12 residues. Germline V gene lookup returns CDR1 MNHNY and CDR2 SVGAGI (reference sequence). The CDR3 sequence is CASSYSAETQYF. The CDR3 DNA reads TGTGCCAGCAGTTACTCCGCGGAGACCCAGTACTTC.

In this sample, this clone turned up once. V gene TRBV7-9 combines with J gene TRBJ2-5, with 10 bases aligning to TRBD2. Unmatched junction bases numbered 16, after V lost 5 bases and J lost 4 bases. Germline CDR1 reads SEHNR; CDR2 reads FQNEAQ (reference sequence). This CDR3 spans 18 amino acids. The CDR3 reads CASSPPTLAGVRLETQYF. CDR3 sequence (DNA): TGTGCCAGCAGCCCCCCTACCCTAGCGGGAGTAAGACTAGAGACCCAGTACTTC.

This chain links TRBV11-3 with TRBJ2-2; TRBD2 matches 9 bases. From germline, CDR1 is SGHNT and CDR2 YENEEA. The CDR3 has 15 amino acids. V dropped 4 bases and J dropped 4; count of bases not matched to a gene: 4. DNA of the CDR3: TGTGCCAGCAGCTCCGGGACTAGCATCACCGGGGAGCTGTTTTTT. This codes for CASSSGTSITGELFF. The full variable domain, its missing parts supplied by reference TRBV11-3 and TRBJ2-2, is EAGVVQSPRYKIIEKKQPVAFWCNPISGHNTLYWYLQNLGQGPELLIRYENEEAVDDSQLPKDRFSAERLKGVDSTLKIQPAELGDSAVYLCASSSGTSITGELFFGEGSRLTVL.

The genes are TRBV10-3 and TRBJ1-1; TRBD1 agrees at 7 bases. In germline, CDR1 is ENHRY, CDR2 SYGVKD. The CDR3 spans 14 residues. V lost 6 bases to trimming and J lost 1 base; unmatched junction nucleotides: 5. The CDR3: CAIRIGTENTEAFF. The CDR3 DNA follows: TGTGCCATCAGGATCGGGACAGAGAACACTGAAGCTTTCTTT.

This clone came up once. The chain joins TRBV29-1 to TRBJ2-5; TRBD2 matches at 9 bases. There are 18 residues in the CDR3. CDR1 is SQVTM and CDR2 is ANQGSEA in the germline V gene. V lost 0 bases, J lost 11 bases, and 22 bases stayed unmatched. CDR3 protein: CSVEDFMGIAGEVGEQYF. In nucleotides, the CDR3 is TGCAGCGTTGAAGATTTCATGGGGATAGCGGGAGAAGTGGGGGAGCAGTACTTC.

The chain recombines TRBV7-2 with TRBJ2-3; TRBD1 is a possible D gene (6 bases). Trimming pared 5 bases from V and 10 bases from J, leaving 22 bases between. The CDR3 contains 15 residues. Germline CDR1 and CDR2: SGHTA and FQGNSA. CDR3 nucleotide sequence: TGTGCCAGCAGCCCTTACGTTGAAGACAGGCATGCGCAGTATTTT. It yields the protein CASSPYVEDRHAQYF.

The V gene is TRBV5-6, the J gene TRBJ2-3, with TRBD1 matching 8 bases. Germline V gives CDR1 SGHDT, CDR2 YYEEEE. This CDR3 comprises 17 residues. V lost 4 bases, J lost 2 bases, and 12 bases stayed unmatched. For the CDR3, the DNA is TGTGCCAGCAGCACTCCGGGACAGGTGATTCTCACAGATACGCAGTATTTT. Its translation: CASSTPGQVILTDTQYF.

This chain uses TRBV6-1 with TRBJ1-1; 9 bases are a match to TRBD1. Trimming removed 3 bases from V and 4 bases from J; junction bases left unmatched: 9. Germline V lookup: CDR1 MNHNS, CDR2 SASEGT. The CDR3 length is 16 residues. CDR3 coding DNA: TGTGCCAGCAGTGAGTGGGACAGGGAGGGGGTCACTGAAGCTTTCTTT. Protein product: CASSEWDREGVTEAFF.

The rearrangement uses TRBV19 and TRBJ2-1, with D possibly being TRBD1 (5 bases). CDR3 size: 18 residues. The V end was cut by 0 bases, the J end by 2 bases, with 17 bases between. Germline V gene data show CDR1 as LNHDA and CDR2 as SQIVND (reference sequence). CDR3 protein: CASSIETWAGLTYNEQFF. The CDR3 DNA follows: TGTGCCAGTAGTATAGAAACCTGGGCAGGGCTTACCTACAATGAGCAGTTCTTC.

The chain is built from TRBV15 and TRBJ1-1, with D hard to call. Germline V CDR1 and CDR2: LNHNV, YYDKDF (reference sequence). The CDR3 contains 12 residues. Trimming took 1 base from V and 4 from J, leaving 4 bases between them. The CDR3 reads CATSRGGTEAFF. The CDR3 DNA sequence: TGTGCCACCAGCAGAGGAGGCACTGAAGCTTTCTTT. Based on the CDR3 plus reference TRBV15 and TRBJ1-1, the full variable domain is DAMVIQNPRYQVTQFGKPVTLSCSQTLNHNVMYWYQQKSSQAPKLLFHYYDKDFNNEADTPDNFQSRRPNTSFCFLDIRSPGLGDTAMYLCATSRGGTEAFFGQGTRLTVV.